Following are 2 T cell receptor beta chains from one sample sequenced in a study of T-cell reconstitution after alpha-beta-depleted transplantation in children. The TCRbeta library incorporated unique molecular identifiers. TCRdb fed the PCR reads into MiXCR, producing one record per CDR3 protein. Among over 450,000 distinct CDR3 sequences listed, about 10% were seen once. Here the sequenced sample was PBMCs, taken before TCRalphabeta/CD19-depleted stem cell transplant. Receptors originate from a child aged 2-15 years with inherited bone marrow failure, due to receive a stem cell transplant.

This clonotype has more than one count but fewer than ten. The chain carries TRBV7-8 and TRBJ2-5; TRBD1 is a possible D gene (5 bases). The length of the CDR3 is 15 residues. With 5 bases removed from V and 0 bases from J, the gap between germline ends came to 13 bases. Germline lookup yields CDR1 SGHVS and CDR2 FQNEAQ. CDR3 sequence: CASSPSDRNQETQYF. Here the CDR3 DNA reads TGTGCCAGCAGCCCCTCAGACAGAAACCAAGAGACCCAGTACTTC. Variable domain in full (rest from reference TRBV7-8 and TRBJ2-5): GAGVSQSPRYKVAKRGQDVALRCDPISGHVSLFWYQQALGQGPEFLTYFQNEAQLDKSGLPSDRFFAERPEGSVSTLKIQRTQQEDSAVYLCASSPSDRNQETQYFGPGTRLLVL.

This clonotype was seen ten or more times. This chain links TRBV27 with TRBJ1-2; maybe TRBD1 (6 bases). Trimming left V 3 bases short and J 6 bases short, with 20 bases between. Germline CDR1 and CDR2: MNHEY and SMNVEV (reference sequence). The CDR3 spans 16 residues. The chain's CDR3 is CASSLARPGGGNGYTF. The CDR3 nucleotides are TGTGCCAGCAGTTTGGCCCGCCCTGGGGGCGGGAATGGCTACACCTTC.